A selection of T cell receptor beta chains follows, all from one sample in a study of blood T cells in healthy people across ages. MiXCR, applied by TCRdb to the 5' RACE reads, yields one record per CDR3 protein. The sample lists roughly 900,000 distinct CDR3 sequences, more than 25% occurring once. The specimen sequenced was blood. The receptors were sampled from a woman of 80 years or more in good health. Each CDR3 is given with its conserved first and last residue. A D gene is named only where the DNA matches it firmly. Clone size is shown for a subset of rows, as once, few, many or a class of expanded clone.

J gene: TRBJ2-6
D gene: .
V gene: TRBV27
clone size: .
CDR3 protein: CASRWGAGANVLTF
CDR3 DNA: TGTGCCAGCAGATGGGGGGCTGGGGCCAACGTCCTGACTTTC

J gene: TRBJ1-2
D gene: .
V gene: TRBV6-1
clone size: many
CDR3 protein: CASRTADNYGYTF
CDR3 DNA: TGTGCCAGCAGGACGGCCGATAACTATGGCTACACCTTC

J gene: TRBJ1-1
D gene: .
V gene: TRBV10-3
clone size: .
CDR3 protein: CAISSSGNTEAFF
CDR3 DNA: TGTGCCATCAGTAGTAGCGGGAACACTGAAGCTTTCTTT

J gene: TRBJ2-1
D gene: .
V gene: TRBV18
clone size: many
CDR3 protein: CASSPTDYSYNEQFF
CDR3 DNA: TGTGCCAGCTCACCGACAGATTACTCCTACAATGAGCAGTTCTTC

J gene: TRBJ1-2
D gene: .
V gene: TRBV11-2
clone size: few
CDR3 protein: CASSSHTDNLAGYGYTF
CDR3 DNA: TGTGCCAGCAGCTCCCACACGGACAACCTGGCTGGCTATGGCTACACCTTC

J gene: TRBJ2-1
D gene: TRBD2
V gene: TRBV20-1
clone size: many
CDR3 protein: CSARDSRGGFYEQFF
CDR3 DNA: TGCAGTGCTAGAGATTCGCGGGGGGGATTCTATGAGCAGTTCTTC

J gene: TRBJ2-1
D gene: .
V gene: TRBV3-1
clone size: many
CDR3 protein: CASSQGVAGKNEQFF
CDR3 DNA: TGTGCCAGCAGCCAAGGGGTTGCAGGGAAGAATGAGCAGTTCTTC

J gene: TRBJ2-3
D gene: .
V gene: TRBV6-6
clone size: .
CDR3 protein: CTSSTDGGYTDTQYF
CDR3 DNA: TGTACCAGCAGTACCGACGGGGGCTACACAGATACGCAGTATTTT

J gene: TRBJ2-7
D gene: .
V gene: TRBV10-2
clone size: many
CDR3 protein: CASSDNRVYEQYF
CDR3 DNA: TGCGCCAGCAGTGATAACAGGGTCTACGAGCAGTACTTC

J gene: TRBJ1-2
D gene: TRBD1
V gene: TRBV4-1
clone size: .
CDR3 protein: CASSQAPTGGERNYGYTF
CDR3 DNA: TGCGCCAGCAGCCAAGCTCCGACAGGGGGTGAGAGGAACTATGGCTACACCTTC

J gene: TRBJ2-4
D gene: .
V gene: TRBV30
clone size: many
CDR3 protein: CAWSGLQGNIQYF
CDR3 DNA: TGTGCCTGGAGTGGATTACAGGGAAACATTCAGTACTTC

J gene: TRBJ1-4
D gene: TRBD1
V gene: TRBV20-1
clone size: many
CDR3 protein: CSARTGGSANEKLFF
CDR3 DNA: TGCAGTGCTAGAACAGGGGGTTCGGCTAATGAAAAACTGTTTTTT

J gene: TRBJ1-4
D gene: TRBD1
V gene: TRBV7-9
clone size: .
CDR3 protein: CASSPSTGRMNEKLFF
CDR3 DNA: TGTGCCAGCAGCCCCTCGACAGGGCGAATGAATGAAAAACTGTTTTTT

J gene: TRBJ2-1
D gene: TRBD2
V gene: TRBV5-1
clone size: .
CDR3 protein: CAGSGTSMSSYNEQFF
CDR3 DNA: TGCGCCGGTAGCGGGACTAGCATGAGCTCCTACAATGAGCAGTTCTTC

J gene: TRBJ2-1
D gene: .
V gene: TRBV27
clone size: many
CDR3 protein: CASSLSPLNEQFF
CDR3 DNA: TGTGCCAGCAGTTTATCACCGCTCAATGAGCAGTTCTTC

J gene: TRBJ1-1
D gene: .
V gene: TRBV27
clone size: many
CDR3 protein: CASSLIQGGGTEAFF
CDR3 DNA: TGTGCCAGCAGTTTAATCCAGGGAGGAGGCACTGAAGCTTTCTTT